Following are 15 T cell receptor beta chains from one sample sequenced in a study of blood T cell repertoires in COVID-19. The protocol was immunoSEQ multiplex PCR, while the TCRdb copy is restricted to in-frame clones and leaves out a portion. The sample has approximately 110,000 clones, approximately 81% seen once. The sample taken for sequencing was peripheral blood. These receptors were collected from a human donor in a cohort sampled during active COVID-19.

This clone has just a few counts. CDR3: CASSLGGEGGYTF. In DNA form, the CDR3 reads TGCGCCAGCAGCTTAGGAGGGGAGGGTGGCTACACCTTC. This chain links TRBV5-1 with TRBJ1-2; tentative D call: TRBD1 (5 bases). The CDR3 spans 13 residues. The V end lost 2 bases, the J end lost 7 bases, and 12 bases lay between the germline ends. From germline, CDR1 is SGHRS and CDR2 YFSETQ.

The gene calls are TRBV7-8 and TRBJ2-1, with 7 bases matching TRBD1. CDR3 length equals 15 residues. CDR1 is SGHVS and CDR2 is FQNEAQ in the germline V gene. J gave up 4 bases and V 5 bases, and 8 bases lay outside the gene matches. The CDR3 DNA reads as TGTGCCAGCAGCCGAGACCGGGACAGTTACAATGAGCAGTTCTTC. It specifies CASSRDRDSYNEQFF.

V usage is TRBV5-1 and J usage is TRBJ1-2; perhaps TRBD1 as D (5 bases). V was trimmed by 4 bases and J by 9 bases, leaving 25 bases between them. The CDR3 totals 16 residues. The V gene's germline CDR1 is SGHRS and CDR2 YFSETQ. CDR3 DNA: TGCGCCAGCAGCCCAAGGACCGCCGGGACTCCCTCGAGCTACACCTTC. Protein product: CASSPRTAGTPSSYTF. The variable domain in full, with the rest retrieved from reference TRBV5-1 and TRBJ1-2, is KAGVTQTPRYLIKTRGQQVTLSCSPISGHRSVSWYQQTPGQGLQFLFEYFSETQRNKGNFPGRFSGRQFSNSRSEMNVSTLELGDSALYLCASSPRTAGTPSSYTFGSGTRLTVV.

This clone was detected ten times or more. The CDR3 DNA reads TGTGCCAGCAGCTTAAAGCAGAGGCTAGCGGGAAGGAACACAGATACGCAGTATTTT. It translates to CASSLKQRLAGRNTDTQYF. This chain links TRBV7-9 with TRBJ2-3; 9 bases match TRBD2. This CDR3 has 19 residues. Trimming took 2 bases from V and 2 from J; bases not matched to a gene: 14. Germline loops: CDR1 SEHNR, CDR2 FQNEAQ (reference sequence).

This clone was seen a single time. The V and J genes are TRBV6-1 and TRBJ1-3; D uncertain. The V end lost 2 bases, the J end lost 5 bases, and 13 bases lay between the germline ends. CDR1 and CDR2 from the germline V gene are MNHNS and SASEGT. This CDR3 is built from 15 residues. The CDR3 DNA sequence: TGTGCCAGCAGTGAACTAGGAGGTATACGAAACACCATATATTTT. This translates into CASSELGGIRNTIYF.

V is TRBV7-6 and J is TRBJ2-1, with TRBD2 matching 7 bases. This CDR3 region has 16 residues. Germline-derived CDR1 and CDR2 are SGHVS and FNYEAQ. The junction had 7 bases not matched to a gene; V was cut back by 0 bases and J by 5 bases. The CDR3 nucleotides are TGTGCCAGCAGCTTAGCGGTGTTAGCGGGTAACAATGAGCAGTTCTTC. Residues: CASSLAVLAGNNEQFF. Looking up the rest from reference TRBV7-6 and TRBJ2-1 gives the full variable domain: GAGVSQSPRYKVTKRGQDVALRCDPISGHVSLYWYRQALGQGPEFLTYFNYEAQQDKSGLPNDRFSAERPEGSISTLTIQRTEQRDSAMYRCASSLAVLAGNNEQFFGPGTRLTVL.

The genes are TRBV10-3 and TRBJ1-1; D perhaps matches TRBD1 (5 bases). CDR1 and CDR2 from the germline V gene are ENHRY and SYGVKD. V was cut by 2 bases and J by 11 bases, with 12 bases left in between. The CDR3 totals 12 residues. In DNA form, the CDR3 reads TGTGCCATCAGTGAGCCAGGGCCGGATGCTTTCTTT. This gives the protein CAISEPGPDAFF.

The CDR3 DNA sequence: TGTGCCTGGAGCGGGGGATATGGCTACACCTTC. Protein sequence: CAWSGGYGYTF. The V call is TRBV30, the J call TRBJ1-2; D is perhaps TRBD1 (5 bases). The CDR3 totals 11 residues. CDR1 GTSNPN and CDR2 SVGIG come from the germline V gene (reference sequence). V was pared by 3 bases and J by 5 bases, with 7 bases between. Filled out from reference TRBV30 and TRBJ1-2, the complete variable domain reads SQTIHQWPATLVQPVGSPLSLECTVEGTSNPNLYWYRQAAGRGLQLLFYSVGIGQISSEVPQNLSASRPQDRQFILSSKKLLLSDSGFYLCAWSGGYGYTFGSGTRLTVV.

The chain links TRBV19 to TRBJ2-1, with 9 nucleotides matching TRBD2. Germline lookup yields CDR1 LNHDA and CDR2 SQIVND (reference sequence). V trimming: 2 bases; J trimming: 2 bases; junction bases outside the gene matches: 4. This CDR3 is 16 amino acids long. The chain's CDR3 is CASSIIGGGAYNEQFF. DNA of the CDR3: TGTGCCAGTAGTATAATTGGCGGGGGGGCCTACAATGAGCAGTTCTTC.

This clone was counted only a few times. This rearrangement joins TRBV7-8 to TRBJ1-2; TRBD1 aligns across 9 bases. With V trimmed by 5 bases and J by 4 bases, 8 bases remained unmatched. CDR1 SGHVS and CDR2 FQNEAQ come from the germline V gene. The CDR3 covers 15 residues. DNA of the CDR3: TGTGCCAGCAGCCTCACAGGGGGCCGCGGCTATGGCTACACCTTC. It specifies CASSLTGGRGYGYTF.

The chain is built from TRBV5-1 and TRBJ2-1; the D gene is possibly TRBD2 (5 bases). Trimming cost V 2 bases and J 1 base, with 13 bases left between them. CDR1 is SGHRS and CDR2 is YFSETQ in the germline V gene. The CDR3 contains 16 residues. The CDR3 coding sequence is TGCGCCAGCAGCTTCGATCCGGGAACGTCCTACAATGAGCAGTTCTTC. It codes for CASSFDPGTSYNEQFF.

This chain links TRBV5-1 with TRBJ1-1, with a tentative D call TRBD1 (5 bases). Trimming took 5 bases from V and 6 from J, leaving 14 bases between them. This CDR3 is 13 amino acids long. Germline V gene sequence: CDR1 SGHRS, CDR2 YFSETQ. CDR3 coding DNA: TGCGCCAGCAGTTTCGGGGCTAGCGCTGAAGCTTTCTTT. Protein product: CASSFGASAEAFF.

The CDR3 bases are TGTGCCATCAGCCTACAGGGCTACGAGCAGTACTTC. Protein: CAISLQGYEQYF. The chain recombines TRBV10-3 with TRBJ2-7, with D perhaps TRBD1 (6 bases). The V gene's germline CDR1 is ENHRY and CDR2 SYGVKD. V lost 6 bases and J lost 3, with 9 bases in between. The CDR3 consists of 12 residues.

This clone was detected only a few times. This sequence joins TRBV5-8 and TRBJ2-6, with D possibly TRBD2 on 5 matching bases. The CDR3 totals 16 residues. Trimming left V 0 bases short and J 0 bases short, with 7 bases between. CDR1 is SGHTS and CDR2 is YDEGEE in the germline V gene. DNA for the CDR3: TGTGCCAGCAGCTTGGCGAGGGTCTCTGGGGCCAACGTCCTGACTTTC. Translating gives CASSLARVSGANVLTF.

This chain connects TRBV19 to TRBJ2-3; TRBD1 aligns across 7 bases. With V trimmed by 2 bases and J by 2 bases, 7 bases remained unmatched. The CDR3 contains 16 residues. The germline CDR1 and CDR2 sequences are LNHDA and SQIVND (reference sequence). The CDR3, as DNA: TGTGCCAGTAGTATATACTACGACAGGGTCACAGATACGCAGTATTTT. It specifies CASSIYYDRVTDTQYF. The full variable domain, in which reference TRBV19 and TRBJ2-3 provide the parts outside the CDR3, is DGGITQSPKYLFRKEGQNVTLSCEQNLNHDAMYWYRQDPGQGLRLIYYSQIVNDFQKGDIAEGYSVSREKKESFPLTVTSAQKNPTAFYLCASSIYYDRVTDTQYFGPGTRLTVL.